This T cell receptor (beta chain) originates from a study of T cells in Graves' hyperthyroidism and ophthalmopathy. Study context: Peripheral blood was taken when the disease was first diagnosed, before any treatment began. Study-wide points: In the blood, most expanded thyroid clonotypes above 0.001 appeared as well.

The V gene's germline CDR1 is SGHDT and CDR2 YYEEEE. V was clipped by 2 bases and J by 6 bases, with 18 bases between them. The CDR3 spans 15 residues. With respect to this clonotype: Antigen specificity is unknown.

Under 12 ml fresh peripheral blood yielded the PBMCs. Amplification yielded TCR beta CDR3 regions, with RNA transcripts as the source. Primed by the HTBI set, a first-round RT-PCR was run on the TCR CDR3. One entry per CDR3 protein, called by TCRdb with MiXCR from the multiplex PCR reads. The sample lists 550,000 to 600,000 distinct CDR3 sequences, approximately 15% occurring once. The chain uses TRBV5-6 and TRBJ2-7, with TRBD2 as a possible D gene (6 bases). Material: blood. The source of this sequence is a woman aged 18-30 years with Graves' hyperthyroidism. The CDR3 region has the DNA TGTGCCAGCAGCTTCGGATTTCGGGGGACGGCCGAGCAGTACTTC. Protein sequence: CASSFGFRGTAEQYF.